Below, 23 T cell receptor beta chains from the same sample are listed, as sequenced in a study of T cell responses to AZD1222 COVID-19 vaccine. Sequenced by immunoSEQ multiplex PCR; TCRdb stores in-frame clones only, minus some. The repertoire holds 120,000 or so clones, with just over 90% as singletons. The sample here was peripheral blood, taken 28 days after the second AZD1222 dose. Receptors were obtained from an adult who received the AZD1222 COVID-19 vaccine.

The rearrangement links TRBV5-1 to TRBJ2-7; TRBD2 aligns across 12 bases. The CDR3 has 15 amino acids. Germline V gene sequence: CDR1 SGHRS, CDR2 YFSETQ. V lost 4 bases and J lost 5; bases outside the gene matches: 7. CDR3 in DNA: TGCGCCAGCAGCCGACTAGCGGGAGAGATTGACGAGCAGTACTTC. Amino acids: CASSRLAGEIDEQYF.

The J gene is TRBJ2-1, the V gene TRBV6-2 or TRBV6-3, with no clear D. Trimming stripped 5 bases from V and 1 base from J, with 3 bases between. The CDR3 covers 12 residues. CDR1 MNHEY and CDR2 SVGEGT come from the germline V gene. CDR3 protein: CASSKSYNEQFF. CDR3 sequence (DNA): TGTGCCAGCAGTAAGTCCTACAATGAGCAGTTCTTC.

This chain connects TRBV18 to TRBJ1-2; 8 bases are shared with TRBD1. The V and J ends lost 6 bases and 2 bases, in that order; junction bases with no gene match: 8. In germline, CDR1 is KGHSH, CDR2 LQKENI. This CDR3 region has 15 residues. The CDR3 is CASSPPGQANYGYTF. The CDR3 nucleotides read TGTGCCAGCTCCCCCCCGGGACAGGCAAACTATGGCTACACCTTC.

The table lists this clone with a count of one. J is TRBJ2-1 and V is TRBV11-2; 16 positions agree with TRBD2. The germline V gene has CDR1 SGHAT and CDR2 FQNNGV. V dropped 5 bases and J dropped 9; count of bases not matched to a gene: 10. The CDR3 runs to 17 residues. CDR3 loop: CASSLGLAGGSAGEQFF. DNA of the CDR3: TGTGCCAGCAGCCTGGGACTAGCGGGAGGGAGTGCGGGTGAGCAGTTCTTC.

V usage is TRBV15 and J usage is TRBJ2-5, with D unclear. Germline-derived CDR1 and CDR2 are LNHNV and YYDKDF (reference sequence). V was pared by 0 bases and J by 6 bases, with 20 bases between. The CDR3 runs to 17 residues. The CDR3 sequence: CATSRDSALSPLQTQYF. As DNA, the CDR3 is TGTGCCACCAGCAGAGATTCCGCTCTCAGCCCCCTTCAGACCCAGTACTTC.

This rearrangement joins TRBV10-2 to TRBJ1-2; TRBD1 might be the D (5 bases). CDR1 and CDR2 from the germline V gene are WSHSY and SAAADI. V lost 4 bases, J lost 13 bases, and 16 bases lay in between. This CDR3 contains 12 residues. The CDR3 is CASSVLSGSRTF. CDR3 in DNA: TGCGCCAGCAGTGTTCTATCAGGGTCCCGCACCTTC.

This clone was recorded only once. The CDR3 coding sequence is TGTGCCAGCAGCTCCCGGACCCAGGGAGATGAGCAGTTCTTC. Translated, it gives CASSSRTQGDEQFF. The chain is built from TRBV7-3 and TRBJ2-1, with D perhaps given as TRBD1 or TRBD2 (5 bases each). This CDR3 has 14 residues. Per the germline V gene, CDR1 is SGHTA and CDR2 is FQGTGA. Trimming cost V 4 bases and J 8 bases, with 15 bases left between them.

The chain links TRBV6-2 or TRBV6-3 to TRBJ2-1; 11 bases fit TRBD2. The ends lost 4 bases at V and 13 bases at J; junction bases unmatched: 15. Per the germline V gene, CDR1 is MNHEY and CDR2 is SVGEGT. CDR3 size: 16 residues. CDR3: CASSLGVAGGIQPQFF. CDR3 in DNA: TGTGCCAGCAGTTTAGGGGTAGCGGGAGGGATTCAACCCCAGTTCTTC.

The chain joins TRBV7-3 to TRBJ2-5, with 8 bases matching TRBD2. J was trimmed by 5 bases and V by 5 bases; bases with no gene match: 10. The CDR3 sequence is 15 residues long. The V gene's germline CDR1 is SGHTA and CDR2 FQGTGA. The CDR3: CASSPQGSGSETQYF. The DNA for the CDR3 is TGTGCCAGCAGCCCCCAAGGGAGCGGGAGTGAGACCCAGTACTTC.

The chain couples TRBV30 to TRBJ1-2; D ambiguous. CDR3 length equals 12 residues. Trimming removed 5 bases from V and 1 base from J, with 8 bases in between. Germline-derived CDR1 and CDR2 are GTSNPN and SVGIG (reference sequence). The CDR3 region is CAWEQDNYGYTF. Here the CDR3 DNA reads TGTGCCTGGGAGCAAGATAACTATGGCTACACCTTC.

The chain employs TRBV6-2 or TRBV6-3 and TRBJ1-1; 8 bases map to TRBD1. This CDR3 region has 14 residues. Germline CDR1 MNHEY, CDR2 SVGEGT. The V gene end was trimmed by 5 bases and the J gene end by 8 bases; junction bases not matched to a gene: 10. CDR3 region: CASSRTTGTGEAFF. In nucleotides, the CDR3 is TGTGCCAGCAGTCGAACGACCGGGACAGGCGAAGCTTTCTTT.

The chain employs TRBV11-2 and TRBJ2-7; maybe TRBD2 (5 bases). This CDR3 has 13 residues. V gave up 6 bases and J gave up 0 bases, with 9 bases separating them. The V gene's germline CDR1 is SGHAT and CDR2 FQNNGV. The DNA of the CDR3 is TGTGCCAGCAGGACTACGAGCTCCTACGAGCAGTACTTC. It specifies CASRTTSSYEQYF.

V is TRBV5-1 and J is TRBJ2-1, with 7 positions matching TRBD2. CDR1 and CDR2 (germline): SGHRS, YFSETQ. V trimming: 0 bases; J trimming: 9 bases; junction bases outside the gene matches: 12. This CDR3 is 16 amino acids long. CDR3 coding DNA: TGCGCCAGCAGCTTGGCGTCGGCTAGCGGAACCCCTGAGCAGTTCTTC. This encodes CASSLASASGTPEQFF.

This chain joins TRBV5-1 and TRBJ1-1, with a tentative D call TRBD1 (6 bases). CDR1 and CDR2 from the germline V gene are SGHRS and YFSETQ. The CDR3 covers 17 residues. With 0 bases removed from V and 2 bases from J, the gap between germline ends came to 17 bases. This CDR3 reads CASSLGRGMAVNTEAFF. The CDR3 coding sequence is TGCGCCAGCAGCTTGGGCAGGGGAATGGCGGTCAACACTGAAGCTTTCTTT.

The DNA of the CDR3 is TGCAGCGTTGATTGGGGGTCCCACGAGCAGTACTTC. Translating it yields CSVDWGSHEQYF. The chain recombines TRBV29-1 with TRBJ2-7; D may be TRBD1 or TRBD2 (5 bases each). V lost 3 bases, J lost 5 bases, and 11 bases lay in between. This CDR3 region has 12 residues. Germline lookup yields CDR1 SQVTM and CDR2 ANQGSEA.

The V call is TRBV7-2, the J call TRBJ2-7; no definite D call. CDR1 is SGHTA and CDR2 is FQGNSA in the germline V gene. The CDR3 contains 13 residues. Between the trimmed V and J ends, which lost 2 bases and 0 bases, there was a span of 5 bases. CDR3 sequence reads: CASSLSDSYEQYF. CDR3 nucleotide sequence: TGTGCCAGCAGCTTAAGCGACTCCTACGAGCAGTACTTC.

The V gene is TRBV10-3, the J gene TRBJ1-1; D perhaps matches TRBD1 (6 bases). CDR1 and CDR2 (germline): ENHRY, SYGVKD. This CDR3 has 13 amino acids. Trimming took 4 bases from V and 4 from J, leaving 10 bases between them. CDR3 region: CAISVKGGTEAFF. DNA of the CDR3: TGTGCCATCAGTGTCAAGGGGGGCACTGAAGCTTTCTTT.

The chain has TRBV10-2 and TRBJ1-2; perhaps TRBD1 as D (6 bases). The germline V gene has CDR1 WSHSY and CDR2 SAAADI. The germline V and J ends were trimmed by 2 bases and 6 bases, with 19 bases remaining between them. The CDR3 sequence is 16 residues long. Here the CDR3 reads CASSEPYREGADGYTF. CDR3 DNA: TGCGCCAGCAGTGAGCCCTACAGGGAAGGGGCGGATGGCTACACCTTC.

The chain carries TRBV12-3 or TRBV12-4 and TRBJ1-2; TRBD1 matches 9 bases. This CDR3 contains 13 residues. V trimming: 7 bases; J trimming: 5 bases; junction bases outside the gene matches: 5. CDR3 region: CASMTGGGYGYTF. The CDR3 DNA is TGTGCCAGCATGACAGGGGGTGGGTATGGCTACACCTTC.

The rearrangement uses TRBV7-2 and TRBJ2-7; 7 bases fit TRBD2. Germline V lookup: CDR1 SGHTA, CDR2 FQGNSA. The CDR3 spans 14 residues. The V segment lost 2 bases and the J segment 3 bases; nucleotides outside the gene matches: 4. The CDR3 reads CASSLRRGNYEQYF. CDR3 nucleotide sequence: TGTGCCAGCAGCTTAAGGCGGGGGAACTACGAGCAGTACTTC.

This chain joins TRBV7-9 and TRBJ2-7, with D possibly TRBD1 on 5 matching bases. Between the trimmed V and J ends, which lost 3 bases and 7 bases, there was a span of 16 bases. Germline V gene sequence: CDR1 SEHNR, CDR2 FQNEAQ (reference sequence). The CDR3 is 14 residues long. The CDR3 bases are TGTGCCAGCAGCTTCCCGACAAAGGGGTGGGAGCAGTACTTC. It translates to CASSFPTKGWEQYF.

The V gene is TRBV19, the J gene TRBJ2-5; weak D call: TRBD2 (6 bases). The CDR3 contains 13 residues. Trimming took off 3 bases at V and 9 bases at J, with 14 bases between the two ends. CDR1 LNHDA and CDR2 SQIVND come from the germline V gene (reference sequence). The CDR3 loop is CASSIPGDWAQYF. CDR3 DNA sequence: TGTGCCAGTAGTATTCCGGGAGATTGGGCCCAGTACTTC. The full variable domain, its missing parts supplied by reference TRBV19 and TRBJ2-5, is DGGITQSPKYLFRKEGQNVTLSCEQNLNHDAMYWYRQDPGQGLRLIYYSQIVNDFQKGDIAEGYSVSREKKESFPLTVTSAQKNPTAFYLCASSIPGDWAQYFGPGTRLLVL.

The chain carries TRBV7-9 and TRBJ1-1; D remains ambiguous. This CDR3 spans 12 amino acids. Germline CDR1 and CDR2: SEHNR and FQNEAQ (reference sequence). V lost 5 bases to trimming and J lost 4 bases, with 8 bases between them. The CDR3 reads CASSVDTTEAFF. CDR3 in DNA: TGTGCCAGCAGCGTAGACACCACTGAAGCTTTCTTT.